Below are 2 T cell receptor beta chains sequenced from a single sample in a study of T cells expressing NK-cell markers. Reanalyzing the 5' RACE reads, TCRdb keeps one entry per CDR3 protein, without DNA. This sample's table has some 280,000 distinct CDR3 sequences. The specimen was blood T cells: a sorted CD56 or NKG2C T cell subset, CD4+ or CD8+ T cells, or bulk PBMC T cells (not recorded which). The receptors were gathered from a young man in good health.

The chain employs TRBV6-6 and TRBJ1-1. Germline loops: CDR1 MNHNY, CDR2 SVGAGI (reference sequence). This CDR3 has 11 residues. CDR3 amino acids: CASSGRTRAFF.

The CDR3 region is CASKGYLLEQYF. This sequence joins TRBV28 and TRBJ2-7. Per the germline V gene, CDR1 is MDHEN and CDR2 is SYDVKM. This CDR3 spans 12 amino acids. Variable domain in full (rest from reference TRBV28 and TRBJ2-7): DVKVTQSSRYLVKRTGEKVFLECVQDMDHENMFWYRQDPGLGLRLIYFSYDVKMKEKGDIPEGYSVSREKKERFSLILESASTNQTSMYLCASKGYLLEQYFGPGTRLTVT.